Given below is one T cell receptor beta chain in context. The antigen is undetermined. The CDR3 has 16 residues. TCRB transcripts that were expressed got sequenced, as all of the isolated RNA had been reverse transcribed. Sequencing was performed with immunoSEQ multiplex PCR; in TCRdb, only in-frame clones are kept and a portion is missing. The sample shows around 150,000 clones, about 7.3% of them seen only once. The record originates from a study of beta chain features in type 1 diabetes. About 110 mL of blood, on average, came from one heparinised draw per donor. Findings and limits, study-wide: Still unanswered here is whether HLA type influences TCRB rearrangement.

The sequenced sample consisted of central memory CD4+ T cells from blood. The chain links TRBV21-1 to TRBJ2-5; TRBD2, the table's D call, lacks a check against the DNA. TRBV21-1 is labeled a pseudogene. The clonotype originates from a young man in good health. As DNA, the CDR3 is TGTGCCAGCAGCAAATACACCACTAGCGGGACTGAGACCCAGTACTTC. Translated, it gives CASSKYTTSGTETQYF.